Each of the 7 T cell receptor beta chains below was sequenced from the same sample in a study of blood T cell repertoires in COVID-19. Assay: immunoSEQ multiplex PCR; the TCRdb copy retains only in-frame clones and omits some. This table has some 190,000 clones, approximately 80% appearing once. Sequencing used peripheral blood. The source of these receptors is a woman aged 45-59 years with active or convalescent COVID-19.

The rearrangement links TRBV5-4 to TRBJ2-5; perhaps TRBD1 as D (6 bases). The CDR3 runs 12 residues. CDR1 SGHNT and CDR2 YYREEE come from the germline V gene (reference sequence). V gave up 3 bases and J gave up 5 bases, with 8 bases separating them. CDR3 DNA: TGTGCCAGCAGCTGGGGGCGGGAGACCCAGTACTTC. This codes for CASSWGRETQYF. Complete variable domain (other parts from reference TRBV5-4 and TRBJ2-5): ETGVTQSPTHLIKTRGQQVTLRCSSQSGHNTVSWYQQALGQGPQFIFQYYREEENGRGNFPPRFSGLQFPNYSSELNVNALELDDSALYLCASSWGRETQYFGPGTRLLVL.

This clone showed up just once. The CDR3 DNA reads TGTGCCATCAGCGGACAGGGCGCCGCCTACGAGCAGTACTTC. Amino acid sequence: CAISGQGAAYEQYF. The V gene is TRBV10-3, the J gene TRBJ2-7; 8 positions agree with TRBD1. CDR3 length: 14 amino acids. Per the germline V gene, CDR1 is ENHRY and CDR2 is SYGVKD. V was pared by 6 bases and J by 2 bases, with 6 bases of the junction left unmatched.

The rearrangement joins TRBV29-1 to TRBJ2-3, with 8 bases aligning to TRBD2. V shed 2 bases, J shed 2 bases, and the junction held 3 bases outside the gene matches. The CDR3 spans 14 residues. CDR1 and CDR2 (germline): SQVTM, ANQGSEA. The CDR3 DNA follows: TGCAGCGTTGAATTAGCGGGACACACAGATACGCAGTATTTT. Translation: CSVELAGHTDTQYF.

This clone appeared many times. The chain carries TRBV7-6 and TRBJ2-3, with 10 positions matching TRBD2. V shed 3 bases and J 2 bases; nucleotides not matched to a gene: 2. This CDR3 comprises 15 residues. CDR1 is SGHVS, CDR2 FNYEAQ, per germline. CDR3 DNA: TGTGCCAGCAGCTTCACTAGCGGGATCACAGATACGCAGTATTTT. It encodes CASSFTSGITDTQYF.

The V gene is TRBV6-5, the J gene TRBJ1-2, with a weak D call TRBD1 (5 bases). CDR3 length equals 14 residues. Trimming stripped 7 bases from V and 8 bases from J, with 20 bases between. Germline assignment: CDR1 MNHEY and CDR2 SVGAGI. CDR3 nucleotides: TGTGCCAGCAACTACCGGGGGACGAGGACCGGCTACACCTTC. Translated: CASNYRGTRTGYTF.

This chain links TRBV29-1 with TRBJ1-1, with 8 bases identical to TRBD1. Germline V gives CDR1 SQVTM, CDR2 ANQGSEA. The length of the CDR3 is 13 residues. The V and J ends lost 3 bases and 5 bases, in that order; junction bases with no gene match: 5. The CDR3 region has the DNA TGCAGCGTTGAGGACAGGGTAAATACTGAAGCTTTCTTT. Translated: CSVEDRVNTEAFF. Full variable domain (outside the CDR3, taken from reference TRBV29-1 and TRBJ1-1): SAVISQKPSRDICQRGTSLTIQCQVDSQVTMMFWYRQQPGQSLTLIATANQGSEATYESGFVIDKFPISRPNLTFSTLTVSNMSPEDSSIYLCSVEDRVNTEAFFGQGTRLTVV.

The chain recombines TRBV16 with TRBJ1-2; weak D call: TRBD1 (5 bases). Trimming shortened V by 0 bases and J by 10 bases, and 9 bases separated the two germline ends. Germline CDR1 KGHSY, CDR2 FQNENV. This CDR3 is 12 amino acids long. The CDR3 sequence: CASSQSTRDYTF. The CDR3 DNA reads TGTGCCAGCAGCCAATCAACCAGGGACTACACCTTC. The full variable domain, rest sourced from reference TRBV16 and TRBJ1-2, is GEEVAQTPKHLVRGEGQKAKLYCAPIKGHSYVFWYQQVLKNEFKFLISFQNENVFDETGMPKERFSAKCLPNSPCSLEIQATKLEDSAVYFCASSQSTRDYTFGSGTRLTVV.